Listed below are T cell receptor beta chains from one sample, sequenced in a study of T cell clonotyping in hematopoietic cell transplantation. Sequencing was performed with immunoSEQ multiplex PCR; in TCRdb, only in-frame clones are kept and a portion is missing. The sample records more than 40,000 clones, roughly 85% being singletons. The sample was peripheral blood mononuclear cells, taken before stem cell transplant. All receptors derive from a man in his 60s with acute myeloid leukemia. Some clones in this sample may be carry-over from other donors' samples. Both conserved end residues are part of each CDR3. Each record gives: CDR3 length, clone size, J gene, V gene, D gene, CDR3 protein, CDR3 DNA. The D gene is left open where the match is weak. Size is omitted from some rows. Given values are once, few, many or a class for expanded clones.

cdr3_length: 15; clone_size: once; j_call: TRBJ1-5; v_call: TRBV27; d_call: TRBD1; cdr3_aa: CASSFSRQGNQPQHF; cdr3_nt: TGTGCCAGCAGTTTTAGCCGACAGGGGAATCAGCCCCAGCATTTT
cdr3_length: 16; clone_size: few; j_call: TRBJ2-3; v_call: TRBV7-3; d_call: TRBD2; cdr3_aa: CASSLGASGGTDTQYF; cdr3_nt: TGTGCCAGCAGCTTAGGGGCTAGCGGGGGCACAGATACGCAGTATTTT
cdr3_length: 16; clone_size: once; j_call: TRBJ2-5; v_call: TRBV30; d_call: .; cdr3_aa: CAWSTPGRGARETQYF; cdr3_nt: TGTGCCTGGTCCACTCCGGGTAGGGGGGCTAGGGAGACCCAGTACTTC
cdr3_length: 13; clone_size: .; j_call: TRBJ2-7; v_call: TRBV5-8; d_call: .; cdr3_aa: CASIGSPDYEQYF; cdr3_nt: TGTGCCAGCATAGGTAGCCCGGACTACGAGCAGTACTTC
cdr3_length: 16; clone_size: .; j_call: TRBJ2-6; v_call: TRBV2; d_call: .; cdr3_aa: CASSRGLSSGANVLTF; cdr3_nt: TGTGCCAGCAGTAGAGGACTGAGCTCTGGGGCCAACGTCCTGACTTTC
cdr3_length: 15; clone_size: .; j_call: TRBJ2-1; v_call: TRBV27; d_call: TRBD1; cdr3_aa: CASNYGQGALDEQFF; cdr3_nt: TGTGCCAGCAACTATGGACAGGGGGCTTTGGATGAGCAGTTCTTC
cdr3_length: 16; clone_size: .; j_call: TRBJ2-7; v_call: TRBV7-9; d_call: .; cdr3_aa: CASSLALANPSYEQYF; cdr3_nt: TGTGCCAGCAGCTTAGCGCTGGCCAACCCTTCCTACGAGCAGTACTTC
cdr3_length: 15; clone_size: .; j_call: TRBJ2-7; v_call: TRBV25-1; d_call: .; cdr3_aa: CASSEFRADRYEQYF; cdr3_nt: TGTGCCAGCAGTGAATTCCGGGCTGACAGGTACGAGCAGTACTTC
cdr3_length: 16; clone_size: .; j_call: TRBJ1-6; v_call: TRBV6-6; d_call: .; cdr3_aa: CASSYSTASDLSPLHF; cdr3_nt: TGTGCCAGCAGTTACTCGACAGCCTCCGACCTTTCACCCCTCCACTTT
cdr3_length: 16; clone_size: .; j_call: TRBJ1-2; v_call: TRBV4-2; d_call: .; cdr3_aa: CASSQDGSRDRGGYTF; cdr3_nt: TGTGCCAGCAGCCAAGACGGCAGCAGGGACCGGGGGGGCTACACCTTC
cdr3_length: 16; clone_size: .; j_call: TRBJ2-2; v_call: TRBV5-1; d_call: TRBD2; cdr3_aa: CASSAGLAGNTGELFF; cdr3_nt: TGCGCCAGCAGCGCGGGACTAGCGGGGAACACCGGGGAGCTGTTTTTT
cdr3_length: 14; clone_size: .; j_call: TRBJ2-7; v_call: TRBV19; d_call: .; cdr3_aa: CASSTGLTGYEQYF; cdr3_nt: TGTGCCAGTAGTACAGGGCTGACGGGCTACGAGCAGTACTTC
cdr3_length: 14; clone_size: once; j_call: TRBJ1-5; v_call: TRBV9; d_call: TRBD1; cdr3_aa: CASSATGENQPQHF; cdr3_nt: TGTGCCAGCAGCGCGACAGGGGAGAATCAGCCCCAGCATTTT
cdr3_length: 14; clone_size: .; j_call: TRBJ2-7; v_call: TRBV28; d_call: .; cdr3_aa: CASSGTRTPYEQYF; cdr3_nt: TGTGCCAGTTCCGGGACACGGACCCCTTACGAGCAGTACTTC
cdr3_length: 15; clone_size: .; j_call: TRBJ1-1; v_call: TRBV7-9; d_call: .; cdr3_aa: CASSLGRQPSTEAFF; cdr3_nt: TGTGCCAGCAGCTTAGGACGGCAGCCTAGCACTGAAGCTTTCTTT
cdr3_length: 16; clone_size: .; j_call: TRBJ1-5; v_call: TRBV7-2; d_call: TRBD1; cdr3_aa: CASSSQGGNTNQPQHF; cdr3_nt: TGTGCCAGCAGCTCTCAGGGGGGAAATACCAATCAGCCCCAGCATTTT
cdr3_length: 17; clone_size: .; j_call: TRBJ1-5; v_call: TRBV28; d_call: .; cdr3_aa: CASSLFRQYFSNQPQHF; cdr3_nt: TGTGCCAGCAGTTTATTCAGGCAGTATTTTAGCAATCAGCCCCAGCATTTT
cdr3_length: 15; clone_size: .; j_call: TRBJ1-2; v_call: TRBV7-2; d_call: TRBD1; cdr3_aa: CASSPDRGHNYGYTF; cdr3_nt: TGTGCCAGCAGCCCCGACAGGGGGCATAACTATGGCTACACCTTC
cdr3_length: 15; clone_size: .; j_call: TRBJ1-1; v_call: TRBV6-5; d_call: .; cdr3_aa: CASRLKQGPNTEAFF; cdr3_nt: TGTGCCAGCAGATTAAAACAGGGCCCGAACACTGAAGCTTTCTTT
cdr3_length: 14; clone_size: .; j_call: TRBJ2-7; v_call: TRBV5-4; d_call: TRBD1; cdr3_aa: CASSLDQGAREQYF; cdr3_nt: TGTGCCAGCAGCTTGGACCAGGGGGCGCGGGAGCAGTACTTC
cdr3_length: 18; clone_size: .; j_call: TRBJ1-4; v_call: TRBV4-2; d_call: TRBD1; cdr3_aa: CASSPTGTGGAGNEKLFF; cdr3_nt: TGTGCCAGCAGCCCAACCGGGACAGGGGGCGCGGGTAATGAAAAACTGTTTTTT
cdr3_length: 14; clone_size: once; j_call: TRBJ2-3; v_call: TRBV6-5; d_call: .; cdr3_aa: CASSTGQHTDTQYF; cdr3_nt: TGTGCCAGCAGCACCGGACAGCACACAGATACGCAGTATTTT
cdr3_length: 16; clone_size: .; j_call: TRBJ1-6; v_call: TRBV19; d_call: TRBD1; cdr3_aa: CASSSAGTGDNSPLHF; cdr3_nt: TGTGCCAGTAGTTCCGCCGGGACAGGGGATAATTCACCCCTCCACTTT
cdr3_length: 16; clone_size: .; j_call: TRBJ1-4; v_call: TRBV7-2; d_call: .; cdr3_aa: CASSGVGAATNEKLFF; cdr3_nt: TGTGCCAGCAGCGGGGTTGGGGCTGCAACTAATGAAAAACTGTTTTTT
cdr3_length: 15; clone_size: .; j_call: TRBJ1-4; v_call: TRBV2; d_call: .; cdr3_aa: CASSGQGNPNEKLFF; cdr3_nt: TGTGCCAGCAGTGGGCAGGGTAATCCTAATGAAAAACTGTTTTTT
cdr3_length: 15; clone_size: .; j_call: TRBJ1-4; v_call: TRBV5-4; d_call: TRBD1; cdr3_aa: CASSMRQGIGEKLFF; cdr3_nt: TGTGCCAGCAGCATGAGACAGGGGATTGGTGAAAAACTGTTTTTT